What follows are 5 T cell receptor beta chains derived from one specimen sequenced in a study of T-cell reconstitution after alpha-beta-depleted transplantation in children. Construction of the TCRbeta library involved unique molecular identifiers. TCRdb itself ran the PCR reads through MiXCR, one entry per CDR3 protein. Of about 110,000 distinct CDR3 sequences listed, around 10% were seen once; the top ten hold less than 40%. The source material was PBMCs, sampled before TCRalphabeta/CD19-depleted stem cell transplant. All receptors derive from a boy between 2 and 15 years old with acute lymphoblastic leukemia, due to receive a stem cell transplant.

The chain employs TRBV4-1 and TRBJ2-1; D unresolved. The germline CDR1 and CDR2 sequences are MGHRA and YSYEKL. The CDR3 has 16 residues. V gave up 2 bases and J gave up 5 bases, with 16 bases separating them. The CDR3 is CASSQREVRINNEQFF. The DNA of the CDR3 is TGCGCCAGCAGCCAACGAGAAGTAAGGATCAACAATGAGCAGTTCTTC.

This clonotype appeared a few times. J is TRBJ2-3 and V is TRBV6-1; 16 bases are a match to TRBD2. The CDR3 consists of 17 residues. CDR1 and CDR2 from the germline V gene are MNHNS and SASEGT. V was pared by 6 bases and J by 3 bases, with 6 bases of the junction left unmatched. The CDR3 is CASRHLGLAGGTDTQYF. The CDR3 coding sequence is TGTGCCAGCAGACACCTGGGACTAGCGGGAGGGACAGATACGCAGTATTTT.

As for this clonotype: A much larger clone differs from this one at a single base, so this may be a read error. This sequence joins TRBV20-1 and TRBJ2-1; 10 nucleotides match TRBD2. In germline, CDR1 is DFQATT, CDR2 SNEGSKA (reference sequence). CDR3 length equals 19 residues. CDR3 sequence: CCARSNLKGLAGAYNEQFF. CDR3 coding DNA: TGCTGTGCTAGATCTAACCTAAAGGGCCTAGCGGGAGCCTATAATGAGCAGTTCTTC.

This chain uses TRBV4-3 with TRBJ2-5; 11 positions agree with TRBD2. The V gene end was trimmed by 1 base and the J gene end by 5 bases; junction bases not matched to a gene: 3. This CDR3 has 15 amino acids. CDR1 and CDR2 (germline): LGHNA, YSLEER. The CDR3 protein is CASSQGTSGWETQYF. The CDR3 nucleotides are TGCGCCAGCAGCCAAGGGACTAGCGGGTGGGAGACCCAGTACTTC.

This chain connects TRBV7-9 to TRBJ2-1, with no clear D. The V gene's germline CDR1 is SEHNR and CDR2 FQNEAQ (reference sequence). This CDR3 contains 12 residues. The V and J ends lost 1 base and 6 bases respectively, with 4 bases between them. The CDR3 coding sequence is TGTGCCAGCAGCTTAGGTATCAATGAGCAGTTCTTC. It is translated as CASSLGINEQFF.